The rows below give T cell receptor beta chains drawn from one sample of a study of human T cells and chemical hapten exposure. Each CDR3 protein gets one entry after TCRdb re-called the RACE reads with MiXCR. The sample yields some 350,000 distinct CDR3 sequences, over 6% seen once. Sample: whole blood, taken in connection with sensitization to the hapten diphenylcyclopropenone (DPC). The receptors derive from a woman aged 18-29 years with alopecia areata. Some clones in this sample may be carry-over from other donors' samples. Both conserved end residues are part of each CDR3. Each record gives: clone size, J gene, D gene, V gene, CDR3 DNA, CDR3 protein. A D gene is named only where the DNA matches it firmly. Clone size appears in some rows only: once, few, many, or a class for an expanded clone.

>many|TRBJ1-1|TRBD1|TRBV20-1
TGCAGTGCTAGGACAGGGATCGGAACTGAAGCTTTCTTT
CSARTGIGTEAFF
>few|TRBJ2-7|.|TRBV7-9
TGTGCCAGCAGGCCATCGCAGGCAACCTACGAGCAGTACTTC
CASRPSQATYEQYF
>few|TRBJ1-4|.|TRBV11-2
TGTGCCAGCAGCTTTCTGGGCCAGGGGCGACGTGTAGATGAAAAACTGTTTTTT
CASSFLGQGRRVDEKLFF
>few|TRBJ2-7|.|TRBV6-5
TGTGCCAGCAGTCCTGCGGCCAAGTCTCTACGGGAGCAGTACTTC
CASSPAAKSLREQYF
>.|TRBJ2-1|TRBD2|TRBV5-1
TGCGCCAGCAGCCCCCTACTAGCGGGGGGCACGGGAGAGCAGTTCTTC
CASSPLLAGGTGEQFF
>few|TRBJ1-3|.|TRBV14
TGTGCCAGCAGCCAAGCCGGGACGAATGGAAACACCATATATTTT
CASSQAGTNGNTIYF
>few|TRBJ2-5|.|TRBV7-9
TGTGCCAGCAGCGGGCGGGCGAGGGAGACCCAGTACTTC
CASSGRARETQYF
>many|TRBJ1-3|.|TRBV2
TGTGCCGACCGGGGGGAGGTCGGAAACACCATATATTTT
CADRGEVGNTIYF
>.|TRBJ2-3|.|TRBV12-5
TGTGCTAGTGTCTCGGACAACCGGGGCTCTAGCACAGATACGCAGTATTTT
CASVSDNRGSSTDTQYF
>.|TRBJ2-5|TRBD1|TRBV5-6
TGTGCCAGCAGCTTGGCACCGACAGGGCAAGAGACCCAGTACTTC
CASSLAPTGQETQYF
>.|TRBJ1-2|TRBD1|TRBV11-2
TGTGCCAGCAGCGTGGACAGGACTAACTATGGCTACACCTTC
CASSVDRTNYGYTF
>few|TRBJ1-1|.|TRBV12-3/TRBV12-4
TGTGCCAGCAGTTTAAGGCCCAACATGAACACTGAAGCTTTCTTT
CASSLRPNMNTEAFF
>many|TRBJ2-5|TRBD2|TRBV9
TGTGCCAGCAGCTACATTAGCGGGATGGCACAAGAGACCCAGTACTTC
CASSYISGMAQETQYF
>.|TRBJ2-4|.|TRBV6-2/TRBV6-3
TGTGCCAGCAGTTACGAGCAGGGGCTGGGAATTCAGTACTTC
CASSYEQGLGIQYF
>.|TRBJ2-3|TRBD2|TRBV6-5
TGTGCCAGCAGTTACTCTGTAGCGGGGGGGCAGTATTTT
CASSYSVAGGQYF
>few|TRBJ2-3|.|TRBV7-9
TGTGCCAGCAGCTTAGCGAACGGGGATACGCAGTATTTT
CASSLANGDTQYF
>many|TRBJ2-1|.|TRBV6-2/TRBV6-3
TGTGCCAGCAGTTACACCCGTATCGGGCAGTTCTTC
CASSYTRIGQFF
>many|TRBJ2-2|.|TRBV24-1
TGTGCCACCAGTGATCCCCGGACGGGAATCACCGGGGAGCTGTTTTTT
CATSDPRTGITGELFF
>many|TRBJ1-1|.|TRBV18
TGTGCCAGCAGTCCTACAGGGAACACTGAAGCTTTCTTT
CASSPTGNTEAFF
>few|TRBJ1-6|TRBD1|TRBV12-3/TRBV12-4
TGTGCCAGCTTTACTGGAGACAGGGGTCGGTCACCCCTCCACTTT
CASFTGDRGRSPLHF
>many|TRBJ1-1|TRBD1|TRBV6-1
TGTGCCAGCAACTCACGGACAGGGAGGAGGACTGAAGCTTTCTTT
CASNSRTGRRTEAFF
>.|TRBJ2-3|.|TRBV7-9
TGTGCCAGCAGCTTAAAGCGGATACTGACAGATACGCAGTATTTT
CASSLKRILTDTQYF
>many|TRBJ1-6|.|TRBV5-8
TGTGCCAGCAGCTTAAAGGGAAATTCACCCCTCCACTTT
CASSLKGNSPLHF
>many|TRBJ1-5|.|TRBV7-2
TGTGCCAGCAGCTTAGATCTCTGGGGCAATCAGCCCCAGCATTTT
CASSLDLWGNQPQHF
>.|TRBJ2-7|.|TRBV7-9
TGTGCCAGCAGCTTGGTGGACACTTCCTTCTACGAGCAGTACTTC
CASSLVDTSFYEQYF
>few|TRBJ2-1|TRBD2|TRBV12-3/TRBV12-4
TGTGCCAGCAGTCCCCTTCTTGCGGGGGTCGATGAGCAGTTCTTC
CASSPLLAGVDEQFF
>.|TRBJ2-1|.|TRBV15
TGTGCCACCAGCAGCCAAGATCCGGGATTCTACAATGAGCAGTTCTTC
CATSSQDPGFYNEQFF
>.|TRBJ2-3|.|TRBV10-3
TGTGCCATCAGGAGAACCGGGACCAGCACAGATACGCAGTATTTT
CAIRRTGTSTDTQYF
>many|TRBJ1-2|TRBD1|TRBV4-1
TGCGCCAGCAGCCAGGGCGGGACAGATCGCTATGGCTACACCTTC
CASSQGGTDRYGYTF
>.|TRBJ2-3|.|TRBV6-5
TGTGCCACGCGAAGGGTCGGCACAGATACGCAGTATTTT
CATRRVGTDTQYF
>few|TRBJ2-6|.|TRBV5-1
TGCGCCAGCAGTTTGGGTATCGGCTCTGGGGCCAACGTCCTGACTTTC
CASSLGIGSGANVLTF
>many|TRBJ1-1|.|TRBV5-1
TGCGCCAGCAGCCCACAGGGCAAGAACACTGAAGCTTTCTTT
CASSPQGKNTEAFF
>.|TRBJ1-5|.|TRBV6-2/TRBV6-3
TGTGCCAGCAGATCCAGGGGTAGGGTAAATCAGCCCCAGCATTTT
CASRSRGRVNQPQHF
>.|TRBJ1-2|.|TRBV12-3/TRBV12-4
TGTGCCAGCAGTCCATTAGGGGGTCTCGGTTATGGCTACACCTTC
CASSPLGGLGYGYTF
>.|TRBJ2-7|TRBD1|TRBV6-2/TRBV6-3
TGTGCCACCCGACCGACAGGGACCTACGAGCAGTACTTC
CATRPTGTYEQYF
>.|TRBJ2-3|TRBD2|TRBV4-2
TGTCCCGGGACTAGCGGGGGAGGCACAGATACGCAGTATTTT
CPGTSGGGTDTQYF
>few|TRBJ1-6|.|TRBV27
TGTGCCAGCAGTTTAGGGGGGACGGGGGTCCTCTATAATTCACCCCTCCACTTT
CASSLGGTGVLYNSPLHF
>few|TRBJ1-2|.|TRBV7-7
TGTGCTAGCAGCCCCTTAGACAGTTCCTATGGCTACACCTTC
CASSPLDSSYGYTF
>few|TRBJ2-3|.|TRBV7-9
TGTGCCAGCAGCTTCCCAGCGGACCCCACAGATACGCAGTATTTT
CASSFPADPTDTQYF
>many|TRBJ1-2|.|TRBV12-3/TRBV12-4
TGTGCCAGCAGTCAAAGGAGTGGCTACACCTTC
CASSQRSGYTF
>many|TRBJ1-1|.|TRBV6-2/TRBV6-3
TGTGCCAGCAGTTACGGACTTAGGACTGAAGCTTTCTTT
CASSYGLRTEAFF
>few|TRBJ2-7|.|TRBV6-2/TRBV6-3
TGTGCCAGCAGCAGAGACGGAGGGGAGCAGTACTTC
CASSRDGGEQYF
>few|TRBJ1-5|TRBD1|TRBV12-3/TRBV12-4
TGTGCCAGCAGCCCAGGACAGGATTGGAATCAGCCCCAGCATTTT
CASSPGQDWNQPQHF
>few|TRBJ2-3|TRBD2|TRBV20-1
TGCAGTGGACGGGGACTAGCGGGGGGACGTTATAGCACAGATACGCAGTATTTT
CSGRGLAGGRYSTDTQYF
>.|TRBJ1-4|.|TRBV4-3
TGCGCCAGCAGCCACGAGGACGGTGTTAATGAAAAACTGTTTTTT
CASSHEDGVNEKLFF
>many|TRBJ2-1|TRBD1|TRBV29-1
TGCAGCGTTGTAATTTTACAGGGGGCAAATGAGCAGTTCTTC
CSVVILQGANEQFF
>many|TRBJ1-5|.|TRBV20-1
TGCAGTGCTAGAGATTTTAGCGGGGGCGCGTCGCTTCAGCCCCAGCATTTT
CSARDFSGGASLQPQHF
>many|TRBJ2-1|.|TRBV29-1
TGCAGCGTTGAAGGGGTAGGCGATGAGCAGTTCTTC
CSVEGVGDEQFF
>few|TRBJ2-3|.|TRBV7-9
TGTGCCAGCAGCTTATACCTAGAGACAGATACGCAGTATTTT
CASSLYLETDTQYF
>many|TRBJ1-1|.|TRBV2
TGTGCCAGCAGTGCTGAACCGAACACTGAAGCTTTCTTT
CASSAEPNTEAFF
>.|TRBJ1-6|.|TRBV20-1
TGCAGTGCTAGGGATTCTACAGGAAGCTCCTATAATTCACCCCTCCACTTT
CSARDSTGSSYNSPLHF
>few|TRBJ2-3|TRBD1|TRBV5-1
TGCGCCAGCAGCTCGCTGCCCGGGACAGGGGACACAGATACGCAGTATTTT
CASSSLPGTGDTDTQYF
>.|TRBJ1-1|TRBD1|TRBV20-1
TGCAGTGCCACGAGGGGCAGGGGGAGTACTGAAGCTTTCTTT
CSATRGRGSTEAFF